These 27 T cell receptor beta chains originate from one sample sequenced in a study of blood T cell repertoires in COVID-19. Sequencing was performed with immunoSEQ multiplex PCR; in TCRdb, only in-frame clones are kept and a portion is missing. The sample shows 200,000 to 250,000 clones, over 75% of them seen only once. The specimen was PBMCs or T cells enriched from blood (not recorded which). These receptors were collected from a young woman in a cohort exposed to, infected with or recovered from COVID-19 (not recorded which).

The chain uses TRBV7-2 and TRBJ2-5, with D maybe TRBD2 (7 bases). Germline loops: CDR1 SGHTA, CDR2 FQGNSA. The CDR3 consists of 13 residues. The V gene lost 5 bases and the J gene lost 3 bases, with 10 bases spanning the gap. This chain's CDR3 is CASSRGAEETQYF. The CDR3 DNA follows: TGTGCCAGCAGCCGGGGGGCGGAAGAGACCCAGTACTTC.

This chain connects TRBV5-1 to TRBJ1-2; D is possibly TRBD1 (6 bases). The CDR3 loop spans 17 amino acids. Germline loops: CDR1 SGHRS, CDR2 YFSETQ. V dropped 4 bases and J dropped 5 bases, with 24 bases sitting between them. CDR3 sequence: CASSQEPGHLSRYGYTF. DNA for the CDR3: TGCGCCAGCAGCCAGGAGCCGGGACACCTCAGCCGGTATGGCTACACCTTC.

The genes are TRBV10-1 and TRBJ2-1; 10 bases fit TRBD2. The CDR3 length is 17 residues. The V gene's germline CDR1 is WNHNN and CDR2 SYGVQD (reference sequence). The J segment lost 2 bases and the V segment lost 0 bases, leaving 4 bases of the junction unmatched. The CDR3 protein is CASSESEREGPYNEQFF. The DNA of the CDR3 is TGCGCCAGCAGTGAGTCGGAGCGGGAGGGCCCCTACAATGAGCAGTTCTTC.

The genes are TRBV2 and TRBJ2-5; no firm D call. Germline CDR1 is SNHLY and CDR2 is FYNNEI. The CDR3 consists of 11 residues. The V end was cut by 5 bases, the J end by 1 base, with 2 bases between. The CDR3 protein is CASSLQETQYF. The CDR3 coding sequence is TGTGCCAGCAGTCTCCAAGAGACCCAGTACTTC.

V is TRBV7-9 and J is TRBJ2-2; 7 bases align to TRBD1. V was clipped by 2 bases and J by 5 bases; unmatched bases: 5. This CDR3 is 15 amino acids long. In germline, CDR1 is SEHNR, CDR2 FQNEAQ (reference sequence). CDR3 sequence reads: CASSLRGPRTGELFF. CDR3 bases: TGTGCCAGCAGCTTAAGGGGGCCTCGAACCGGGGAGCTGTTTTTT.

This clone occurred once. The V call is TRBV5-5, the J call TRBJ1-4; 7 bases agree with TRBD1. CDR3 length: 15 amino acids. Looked up from germline, CDR1 is SGHKS and CDR2 is YYEKEE (reference sequence). Trimming took 0 bases from V and 7 from J; bases not matched to a gene: 6. CDR3 coding DNA: TGTGCCAGCAGCTTGGTCGGGACAGTATCTGAAAAACTGTTTTTT. Residues: CASSLVGTVSEKLFF.

The sample holds many counts of this clone. The rearrangement uses TRBV5-6 and TRBJ2-7; weak D call: TRBD2 (5 bases). V lost 3 bases, J lost 0 bases, and 7 bases lay in between. The germline CDR1 and CDR2 sequences are SGHDT and YYEEEE. CDR3 length equals 13 residues. The CDR3 loop is CASSWRSSYEQYF. The CDR3 DNA follows: TGTGCCAGCAGCTGGAGGAGCTCCTACGAGCAGTACTTC. The full variable domain, its missing parts supplied by reference TRBV5-6 and TRBJ2-7, is DAGVTQSPTHLIKTRGQQVTLRCSPKSGHDTVSWYQQALGQGPQFIFQYYEEEERQRGNFPDRFSGHQFPNYSSELNVNALLLGDSALYLCASSWRSSYEQYFGPGTRLTVT.

The rearrangement uses TRBV2 and TRBJ2-2; D remains unclear. With 3 bases removed from V and 7 bases from J, the gap between germline ends came to 3 bases. This CDR3 comprises 11 residues. Looked up from germline, CDR1 is SNHLY and CDR2 is FYNNEI. CDR3 in DNA: TGTGCCAGCAGTGAGAGCGGGGAGCTGTTTTTT. The encoded protein is CASSESGELFF.

The rearrangement joins TRBV9 to TRBJ1-3; D is possibly TRBD1 (5 bases). V gave up 4 bases and J gave up 7 bases, with 27 bases separating them. CDR1 is SGDLS, CDR2 YYNGEE, per germline. This CDR3 has 18 residues. CDR3 in amino acids: CASSPAPPTAGWLNTIYF. Written as DNA, the CDR3 is TGTGCCAGCAGCCCCGCCCCCCCGACAGCCGGATGGCTCAACACCATATATTTT.

The DNA for the CDR3 is TGTGCCAGCAGCTTAGCGGGGGACTACAATGAGCAGTTCTTC. Its translation: CASSLAGDYNEQFF. This sequence joins TRBV11-3 and TRBJ2-1, with D perhaps matching TRBD2 (6 bases). The CDR3 has 14 amino acids. Germline CDR1 is SGHNT and CDR2 is YENEEA. The V end lost 1 base, the J end lost 3 bases, and 7 bases lay between the germline ends.

This rearrangement joins TRBV7-2 to TRBJ1-1; D is perhaps TRBD1 (5 bases). The CDR3 length is 15 residues. Germline lookup yields CDR1 SGHTA and CDR2 FQGNSA. V was clipped by 1 base and J by 7 bases, with 16 bases between them. The DNA of the CDR3 is TGTGCCAGCAGCTTAGTCCAGGGAAGAGTCGGTGAAGCTTTCTTT. Translating it yields CASSLVQGRVGEAFF.

The chain is built from TRBV7-3 and TRBJ2-5, with D possibly being TRBD1 (5 bases). V lost 3 bases to trimming and J lost 5 bases, with 10 bases between them. The CDR3 runs 13 residues. CDR1 and CDR2 from the germline V gene are SGHTA and FQGTGA. The DNA for the CDR3 is TGTGCCAGCAGCTTCAAGGGGTCGGAGACCCAGTACTTC. This codes for CASSFKGSETQYF. Drawing the rest from reference TRBV7-3 and TRBJ2-5, the complete variable domain is GAGVSQTPSNKVTEKGKYVELRCDPISGHTALYWYRQSLGQGPEFLIYFQGTGAADDSGLPNDRFFAVRPEGSVSTLKIQRTERGDSAVYLCASSFKGSETQYFGPGTRLLVL.

The sample holds one count of this clone. The chain recombines TRBV2 with TRBJ1-5; D not resolved. Germline CDR1 SNHLY, CDR2 FYNNEI. This CDR3 has 13 amino acids. The ends were cut back, 7 bases at V and 1 base at J, with 8 bases in the middle. CDR3 in DNA: TGTGCCAGCAAACCAGGCAGCAATCAGCCCCAGCATTTT. This translates into CASKPGSNQPQHF.

The chain is built from TRBV5-1 and TRBJ2-3; 9 nucleotides match TRBD1. Germline CDR1 reads SGHRS; CDR2 reads YFSETQ. The V and J ends lost 2 bases and 4 bases, in that order; junction bases with no gene match: 8. The CDR3 is made up of 16 amino acids. The CDR3 sequence is CASSFGLGQGSDTQYF. The CDR3 DNA reads as TGCGCCAGCAGCTTCGGATTAGGACAGGGGTCAGATACGCAGTATTTT.

This clone is a singleton in its sample. V usage is TRBV10-2 and J usage is TRBJ1-5; tentative D call: TRBD1 (5 bases). CDR1 and CDR2 from the germline V gene are WSHSY and SAAADI. Trimming stripped 2 bases from V and 7 bases from J, with 9 bases between. CDR3 length equals 13 residues. CDR3 coding DNA: TGCGCCAGCAGTGAGGCGGGACTACAGCCCCAGCATTTT. It encodes CASSEAGLQPQHF.

This clone came up a few times. This chain connects TRBV5-6 to TRBJ2-7; 12 nucleotides match TRBD1. Germline trimming cut 4 bases from V and 6 bases from J; bases unmatched to any gene: 5. Germline CDR1 is SGHDT and CDR2 is YYEEEE. The CDR3 has 14 residues. CDR3 nucleotides: TGTGCCAGCAGCCCCGGGACAGGGGGCGGCGAGCAGTACTTC. It encodes CASSPGTGGGEQYF.

The V gene is TRBV5-5, the J gene TRBJ1-4, with D hard to call. Germline CDR1 SGHKS, CDR2 YYEKEE (reference sequence). V lost 2 bases to trimming and J lost 10 bases, with 21 bases between them. The CDR3 runs 16 residues. CDR3 sequence reads: CASSFLDPAGPGKLFF. The CDR3 region has the DNA TGTGCCAGCAGCTTTCTGGACCCCGCGGGTCCCGGAAAACTGTTTTTT.

In this sample, this clone turned up once. The CDR3 spells CASSHPGTGWNTEAFF. The CDR3 region has the DNA TGTGCCAGCAGCCACCCCGGGACAGGCTGGAACACTGAAGCTTTCTTT. This chain connects TRBV3-1 (or the pseudogene TRBV3-2) to TRBJ1-1; 8 nucleotides line up with TRBD1. This CDR3 contains 16 residues. The germline V gene has CDR1 LGHDT and CDR2 YNNKEL (reference sequence). After removal of 3 bases from V and 1 base from J, the junction contained 7 bases not matched to a gene.

This chain links TRBV5-1 with TRBJ1-1; 11 bases are a match to TRBD1. This CDR3 spans 15 amino acids. V lost 4 bases to trimming and J lost 3 bases; unmatched junction nucleotides: 5. Germline loops: CDR1 SGHRS, CDR2 YFSETQ. CDR3 sequence reads: CASSLGTGGYTEAFF. For the CDR3, the DNA is TGCGCCAGCAGCCTAGGGACAGGGGGTTACACTGAAGCTTTCTTT.

The chain recombines TRBV12-3 or TRBV12-4 with TRBJ2-7; D possibly corresponds to TRBD1 (6 bases). The CDR3 runs 13 residues. Trimming took off 6 bases at V and 3 bases at J, with 12 bases between the two ends. In DNA, the CDR3 is TGTGCCAGCAGCTCGGGACACGGCTACGAGCAGTACTTC. It encodes CASSSGHGYEQYF.

The J gene is TRBJ2-7, the V gene TRBV6-1; maybe TRBD2 (5 bases). Trimming cost V 4 bases and J 0 bases, with 13 bases left between them. This CDR3 contains 15 residues. Germline lookup yields CDR1 MNHNS and CDR2 SASEGT. CDR3 DNA sequence: TGTGCCAGCAGTGGCGGGCCTACGAGCTCCTACGAGCAGTACTTC. Protein: CASSGGPTSSYEQYF.

The chain's CDR3 is CASSLAGQGPYEQYF. CDR3 in DNA: TGCGCCAGCAGCTTGGCGGGACAGGGCCCCTACGAGCAGTACTTC. This chain uses TRBV5-1 with TRBJ2-7, with TRBD1 matching 9 bases. Germline lookup yields CDR1 SGHRS and CDR2 YFSETQ. The CDR3 is made up of 15 amino acids. J was trimmed by 2 bases and V by 0 bases; bases with no gene match: 3.

This rearrangement joins TRBV20-1 to TRBJ2-3; a possible D gene is TRBD2 (6 bases). Between the trimmed V and J ends, which lost 6 bases and 11 bases, there was a span of 12 bases. Germline V CDR1 and CDR2: DFQATT, SNEGSKA (reference sequence). CDR3 length: 10 residues. CDR3 protein: CSAPGREQYF. The CDR3 region has the DNA TGCAGTGCCCCCGGGAGAGAGCAGTATTTT.

The chain has TRBV7-9 and TRBJ1-5, with TRBD1 identical over 10 bases. The CDR3 length is 15 residues. Germline V gives CDR1 SEHNR, CDR2 FQNEAQ (reference sequence). The junction had 7 bases not matched to a gene; V was cut back by 5 bases and J by 6 bases. The CDR3 here is CASSGTGTGAQPQHF. In DNA, the CDR3 is TGTGCCAGCAGCGGTACCGGGACAGGGGCTCAGCCCCAGCATTTT.

This chain connects TRBV24-1 to TRBJ2-5, with 9 positions matching TRBD2. Germline CDR1 KGHDR, CDR2 SFDVKD. The CDR3 totals 16 residues. After removal of 4 bases from V and 4 bases from J, the junction contained 9 bases not matched to a gene. CDR3 protein: CATSDLAGTTSETQYF. In DNA form, the CDR3 reads TGTGCCACCAGTGACCTAGCGGGAACTACATCAGAGACCCAGTACTTC.

The V and J genes are TRBV7-3 and TRBJ1-6, with 7 bases lining up with TRBD1. The ends lost 2 bases at V and 3 bases at J; junction bases unmatched: 1. CDR3 length: 15 residues. Per germline, CDR1 SGHTA and CDR2 FQGTGA. The CDR3 DNA is TGTGCCAGCAGCTTAGCAGGGGGCTATAATTCACCCCTCCACTTT. Encoded protein: CASSLAGGYNSPLHF.

The chain employs TRBV6-5 and TRBJ2-3; 7 bases match TRBD1. This CDR3 is 14 amino acids long. Trimming removed 5 bases from V and 2 bases from J; junction bases left unmatched: 4. Per germline, CDR1 MNHEY and CDR2 SVGAGI. The CDR3 reads CASSRDRNTDTQYF. DNA of the CDR3: TGTGCCAGCAGTCGGGACAGAAACACAGATACGCAGTATTTT.